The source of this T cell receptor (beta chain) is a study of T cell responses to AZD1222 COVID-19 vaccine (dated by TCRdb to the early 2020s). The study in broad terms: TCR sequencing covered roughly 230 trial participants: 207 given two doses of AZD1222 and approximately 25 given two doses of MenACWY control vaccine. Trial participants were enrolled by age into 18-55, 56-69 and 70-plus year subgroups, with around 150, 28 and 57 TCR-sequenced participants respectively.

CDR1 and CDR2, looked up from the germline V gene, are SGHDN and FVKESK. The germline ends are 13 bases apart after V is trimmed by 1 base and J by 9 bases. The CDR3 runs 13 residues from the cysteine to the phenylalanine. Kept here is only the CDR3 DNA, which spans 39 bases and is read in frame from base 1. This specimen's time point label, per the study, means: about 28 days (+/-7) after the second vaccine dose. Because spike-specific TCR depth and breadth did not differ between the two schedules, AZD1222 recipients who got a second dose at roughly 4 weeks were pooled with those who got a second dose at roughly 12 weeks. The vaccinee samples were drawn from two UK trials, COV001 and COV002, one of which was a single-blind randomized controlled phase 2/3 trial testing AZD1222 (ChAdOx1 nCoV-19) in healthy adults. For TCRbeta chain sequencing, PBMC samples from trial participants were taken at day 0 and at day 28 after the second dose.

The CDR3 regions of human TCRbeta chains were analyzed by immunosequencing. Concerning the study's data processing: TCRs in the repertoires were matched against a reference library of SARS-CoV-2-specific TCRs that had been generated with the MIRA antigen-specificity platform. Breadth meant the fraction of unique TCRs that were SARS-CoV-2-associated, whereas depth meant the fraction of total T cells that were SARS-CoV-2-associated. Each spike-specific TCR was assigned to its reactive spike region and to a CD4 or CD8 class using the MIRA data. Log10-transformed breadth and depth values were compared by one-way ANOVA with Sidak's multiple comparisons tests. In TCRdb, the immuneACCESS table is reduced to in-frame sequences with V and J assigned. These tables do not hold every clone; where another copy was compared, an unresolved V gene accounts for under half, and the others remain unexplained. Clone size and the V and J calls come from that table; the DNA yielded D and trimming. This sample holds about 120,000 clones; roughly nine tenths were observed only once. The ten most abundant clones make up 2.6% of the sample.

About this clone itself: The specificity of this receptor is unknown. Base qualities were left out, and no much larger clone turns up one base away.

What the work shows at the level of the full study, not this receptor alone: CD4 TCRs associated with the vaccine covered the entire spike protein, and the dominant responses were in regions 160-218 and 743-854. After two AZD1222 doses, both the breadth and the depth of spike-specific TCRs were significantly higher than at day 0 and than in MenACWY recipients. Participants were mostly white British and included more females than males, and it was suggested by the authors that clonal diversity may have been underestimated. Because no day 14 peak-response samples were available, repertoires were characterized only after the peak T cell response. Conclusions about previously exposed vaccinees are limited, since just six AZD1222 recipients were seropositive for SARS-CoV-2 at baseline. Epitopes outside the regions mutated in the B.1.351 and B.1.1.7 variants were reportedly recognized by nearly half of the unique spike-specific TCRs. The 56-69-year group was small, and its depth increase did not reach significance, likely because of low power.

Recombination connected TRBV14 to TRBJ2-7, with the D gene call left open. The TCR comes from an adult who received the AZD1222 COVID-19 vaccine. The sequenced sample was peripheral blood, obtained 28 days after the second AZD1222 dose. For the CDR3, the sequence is CASSQVSVGSQYF. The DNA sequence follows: TGTGCCAGCAGCCAAGTTTCAGTGGGTTCGCAGTACTTC.